The subject of this entry is one TCR beta chain. As yet, its antigen is unknown. This sample was taken from a study of blood T cells in healthy people across ages. Study-wide results and caveats: In older individuals, TCR beta diversity per million T cells was lower, falling roughly linearly with age. Diversity figures based on one million T cells were deemed too low.

V lost 2 bases and J lost 8, with 15 bases in between. Germline CDR1 reads ENHRY; CDR2 reads SYGVKD. This CDR3 region has 14 residues. A second PCR of roughly 7 to 11 cycles used a sample-barcoded 5' primer and a J-beta primer mix. TCRdb fed the 5' RACE reads into MiXCR, producing one record per CDR3 protein. The sample has about 940,000 distinct CDR3 sequences, around 46% seen once. Sequenced sample: blood. The rearrangement links TRBV10-3 to TRBJ1-2; D is undetermined. This clonotype was sampled from a man aged 25-45 years in good health. This CDR3 reads CAISELPGVGGYTF. In nucleotides, the CDR3 is TGTGCCATCAGTGAGCTTCCCGGGGTAGGGGGCTACACCTTC.